Following are 22 T cell receptor beta chains from one sample sequenced in a study of STAT3 mutations in large granular lymphocyte leukemia. General observations from the study: Every T-LGLL patient had at least one immunodominant TCRbeta clonotype.

The data were produced by immunoSEQ multiplex PCR, yet TCRdb's version contains in-frame clones alone and is incomplete. The sample yields over 25,000 clones, around 87% seen once. Their recognized antigens are unknown. Sequenced input: peripheral blood mononuclear cells. The origin of the receptors is a man in his sixties with T-cell large granular lymphocyte leukemia. Some clones in this sample may be carry-over from other donors' samples.

The chain links TRBV5-4 to TRBJ2-3; TRBD2 matches at 13 bases. With 4 bases clipped from V and 9 bases from J, the junction kept 8 bases outside the gene matches. The CDR3 contains 15 residues. Germline CDR1 reads SGHNT; CDR2 reads YYREEE (reference sequence). This CDR3 is CASSRTSGGRETQYF. The CDR3 DNA is TGTGCCAGCAGCCGGACTAGCGGGGGCAGAGAGACGCAGTATTTT.

V is TRBV28 and J is TRBJ2-7; 10 bases match TRBD1. From germline, CDR1 is MDHEN and CDR2 SYDVKM. The CDR3 loop spans 15 amino acids. J was trimmed by 4 bases and V by 5 bases; bases with no gene match: 8. DNA for the CDR3: TGTGCCAGCAGTGCCCCGGGACAGGGGATATACGAGCAGTACTTC. This translates into CASSAPGQGIYEQYF.

The chain links TRBV10-3 to TRBJ2-7; D tentatively reads TRBD1 or TRBD2 (5 bases each). The CDR3 extends over 14 amino acids. Trimming took 6 bases from V and 4 from J, leaving 16 bases between them. Germline V gene sequence: CDR1 ENHRY, CDR2 SYGVKD. DNA for the CDR3: TGTGCCATCAGGGGTACGAGGGACCCGTACGAGCAGTACTTC. Translation: CAIRGTRDPYEQYF.

The chain has TRBV29-1 and TRBJ1-2; possible D gene TRBD1, 6 bases. The V end was cut by 6 bases, the J end by 3 bases, with 14 bases between. The CDR3 spans 13 residues. The germline gives CDR1 SQVTM, CDR2 ANQGSEA. CDR3 region: CSVLEGGDYGYTF. The CDR3 DNA sequence: TGCAGCGTCCTCGAAGGGGGAGACTATGGCTACACCTTC.

V usage is TRBV28 and J usage is TRBJ2-7; D is unclear. Germline V gives CDR1 MDHEN, CDR2 SYDVKM. The CDR3 extends over 18 amino acids. V shed 6 bases and J shed 4 bases, with 28 bases lying between them. The CDR3 sequence: CASSHNTWTAGVSYEQYF. As DNA, the CDR3 is TGTGCCAGCAGCCACAATACCTGGACGGCCGGAGTTTCGTACGAGCAGTACTTC.

The CDR3 reads CASSLMGGADEQYF. In DNA form, the CDR3 reads TGCGCCAGCAGCTTGATGGGGGGCGCGGACGAGCAGTACTTC. The chain has TRBV5-1 and TRBJ2-7; D possibly matches TRBD1 or TRBD2 (6 bases each). V dropped 1 base and J dropped 5 bases, with 13 bases sitting between them. Germline V gene sequence: CDR1 SGHRS, CDR2 YFSETQ. CDR3 length: 14 residues.

CDR3 loop: CSVVRGGTYNEQFF. CDR3 sequence (DNA): TGCAGCGTTGTACGGGGTGGAACCTACAATGAGCAGTTCTTC. The chain employs TRBV29-1 and TRBJ2-1; possible D gene TRBD2, 5 bases. Between the trimmed V and J ends, which lost 4 bases and 2 bases, there was a span of 12 bases. Germline loops: CDR1 SQVTM, CDR2 ANQGSEA. The CDR3 is made up of 14 amino acids.

The V and J genes are TRBV6-6 and TRBJ2-7, with 8 bases fitting TRBD1. CDR1 and CDR2 (germline): MNHNY, SVGAGI (reference sequence). V dropped 7 bases and J dropped 3; count of bases not matched to a gene: 11. The CDR3 is 15 amino acids. As DNA, the CDR3 is TGTGCCAGCAATTTACAGCCAGGGGGCTTCTACGAGCAGTACTTC. The encoded protein is CASNLQPGGFYEQYF.

This chain joins TRBV28 and TRBJ1-4, with D tentatively TRBD1 (6 bases). This CDR3 has 14 residues. CDR1 and CDR2 (germline): MDHEN, SYDVKM. V lost 7 bases and J 13 bases, leaving 22 bases between the germline ends. DNA for the CDR3: TGTGCCAGCACCCCCCGTCCGGGCCGAGGGGGACTGTTTTTT. Translation gives CASTPRPGRGGLFF. The full variable domain, its missing parts supplied by reference TRBV28 and TRBJ1-4, is DVKVTQSSRYLVKRTGEKVFLECVQDMDHENMFWYRQDPGLGLRLIYFSYDVKMKEKGDIPEGYSVSREKKERFSLILESASTNQTSMYLCASTPRPGRGGLFFGSGTQLSVL.

The chain employs TRBV18 and TRBJ1-1, with D perhaps matching TRBD1 (6 bases). With 4 bases removed from V and 1 base from J, the gap between germline ends came to 10 bases. The germline V gene encodes CDR1 KGHSH and CDR2 LQKENI. CDR3 size: 14 residues. CDR3 DNA sequence: TGTGCCAGCTCACGACAGGATTCGAACACTGAAGCTTTCTTT. Residues: CASSRQDSNTEAFF.

The gene calls are TRBV10-3 and TRBJ2-1, with D uncertain. Germline CDR1 and CDR2: ENHRY and SYGVKD. V was trimmed by 4 bases and J by 0 bases, leaving 4 bases between them. The CDR3 length is 13 residues. DNA of the CDR3: TGTGCCATCAGTGCGGGCTCCTACAATGAGCAGTTCTTC. Translated, it gives CAISAGSYNEQFF.

The chain links TRBV2 to TRBJ2-1, with a weak D call TRBD2 (6 bases). Trimming removed 3 bases from V and 11 bases from J, with 20 bases in between. The CDR3 contains 15 residues. CDR1 is SNHLY, CDR2 FYNNEI, per germline. The CDR3 DNA sequence: TGTGCCAGCAGTGATGATCTAGCGCGCCCGGAGAAGCAGTTCTTC. Amino acid sequence: CASSDDLARPEKQFF.

The V and J genes are TRBV19 and TRBJ2-7, with TRBD2 as a possible D gene (5 bases). Germline V gene sequence: CDR1 LNHDA, CDR2 SQIVND (reference sequence). V lost 3 bases to trimming and J lost 3 bases, with 9 bases between them. The CDR3 loop spans 13 amino acids. The CDR3 nucleotides are TGTGCCAGTAGTATGCGGACTTTCTACGAGCAGTACTTC. Amino acids: CASSMRTFYEQYF.

The chain links TRBV30 to TRBJ2-3; D not certain. The germline gives CDR1 GTSNPN, CDR2 SVGIG (reference sequence). V lost 5 bases and J lost 0, with 18 bases in between. This CDR3 region has 16 residues. The CDR3 DNA reads as TGTGCCTGGGGGCGCTTTCTAACGGGCAGCACAGATACGCAGTATTTT. Translated, it gives CAWGRFLTGSTDTQYF.

The J gene is TRBJ2-7, the V gene TRBV6-1, with 7 bases matching TRBD1. The CDR3 has 15 residues. Germline CDR1 is MNHNS and CDR2 is SASEGT. V gave up 4 bases and J gave up 2 bases; unmatched junction bases: 8. CDR3 coding DNA: TGTGCCAGCAGTGCCTCGACCGGGACAGCCTACGAGCAGTACTTC. It encodes CASSASTGTAYEQYF.

The rearrangement links TRBV7-8 to TRBJ1-2; D might be TRBD1 (6 bases). This CDR3 contains 13 residues. The V end lost 5 bases, the J end lost 7 bases, and 14 bases lay between the germline ends. Germline V lookup: CDR1 SGHVS, CDR2 FQNEAQ. The CDR3 protein is CASSPGTFFGYTF. As DNA, the CDR3 is TGTGCCAGCAGCCCCGGGACATTTTTTGGCTACACCTTC.

The V call is TRBV18, the J call TRBJ1-1; TRBD1 might be the D (6 bases). Germline V gene lookup returns CDR1 KGHSH and CDR2 LQKENI. Trimming cost V 2 bases and J 0 bases, with 13 bases left between them. CDR3 size: 16 residues. CDR3 sequence (DNA): TGTGCCAGCTCACCAGACAGGCAGACGCTGAACACTGAAGCTTTCTTT. Translation gives CASSPDRQTLNTEAFF.

The V call is TRBV23-1, the J call TRBJ2-3; no clear D. TRBV23-1 is an ORF; its function is uncertain. V was pared by 8 bases and J by 2 bases, with 29 bases between. CDR3 length: 19 residues. CDR3 sequence (DNA): TGCGCCAGCCCCCAGCAGAGGACGGAACACGCGAAAACCACAGATACGCAGTATTTT. Translation: CASPQQRTEHAKTTDTQYF.

The rearrangement joins TRBV6-1 to TRBJ1-2; D is ambiguous. The CDR3 consists of 14 residues. Looked up from germline, CDR1 is MNHNS and CDR2 is SASEGT. Trimming took off 6 bases at V and 2 bases at J, with 13 bases between the two ends. The DNA of the CDR3 is TGTGCCAGCAGCTCCCCGGCGGGGAACTATGGCTACACCTTC. This translates into CASSSPAGNYGYTF.

This chain connects TRBV25-1 to TRBJ2-5, with TRBD2 identical over 14 bases. The CDR3 is 18 residues long. Germline values: CDR1 MGHDK, CDR2 SYGVNS. The junction had 7 bases not matched to a gene; V was cut back by 3 bases and J by 1 base. The CDR3 protein is CASSEAGTSGSRQETQYF. Here the CDR3 DNA reads TGTGCCAGCAGTGAGGCAGGGACTAGCGGGAGCCGCCAAGAGACCCAGTACTTC. Full variable domain (rest looked up from reference TRBV25-1 and TRBJ2-5): EADIYQTPRYLVIGTGKKITLECSQTMGHDKMYWYQQDPGMELHLIHYSYGVNSTEKGDLSSESTVSRIRTEHFPLTLESARPSHTSQYLCASSEAGTSGSRQETQYFGPGTRLLVL.

This chain links TRBV4-2 with TRBJ2-1; perhaps D is TRBD1 or TRBD2 (5 bases each). This CDR3 comprises 14 residues. The germline gives CDR1 LGHNA, CDR2 YNFKEQ. The V end was cut by 3 bases, the J end by 10 bases, with 16 bases between. The CDR3 loop is CASSHLFRGAEQFF. The CDR3 DNA is TGTGCCAGCAGCCACCTCTTCCGGGGCGCGGAGCAGTTCTTC.

The CDR3 nucleotides are TGTGCCAGCAGGCGGGACTACCCCATCACCGGGGAGCTGTTTTTT. This encodes CASRRDYPITGELFF. The rearrangement joins TRBV6-5 to TRBJ2-2; 7 bases map to TRBD2. Germline-derived CDR1 and CDR2 are MNHEY and SVGAGI. J was trimmed by 4 bases and V by 6 bases; bases with no gene match: 8. The CDR3 is 15 residues long.